In its sample, the clone carrying this T cell receptor (beta chain) ranks as medium-sized. The record originates from a study of T cell changes during pregnancy in multiple sclerosis. Clones were read by immunoSEQ multiplex PCR, and TCRdb kept only the in-frame ones, dropping some. The table has about 22,000 clones, 70% to 90% seen once. This CDR3 is built from 13 residues. Germline-derived CDR1 and CDR2 are SGDLS and YYNGEE. Trimming took off 3 bases at V and 4 bases at J, with 10 bases between the two ends. This specimen consisted of CD8+ T cells from peripheral blood mononuclear cells, obtained before pregnancy. The receptor was derived from a female donor with multiple sclerosis, enrolled in a pregnancy study. The V gene is TRBV9, the J gene TRBJ1-1, with D perhaps TRBD1 (6 bases). CDR3 protein: CASSGGGFTEAFF. The DNA of the CDR3 is TGTGCCAGCAGCGGAGGGGGTTTCACTGAAGCTTTCTTT.